The entry below gives a single T cell receptor (beta chain) sequence along with its context. Its specificity is unknown. This table comes from immunoSEQ multiplex PCR, and its TCRdb copy is limited to in-frame clones, with some not included. The sample includes around 100,000 clones, about three quarters seen only once; the top ten take roughly 17%. This entry belongs to a study of Ad26.COV2.S vaccination and SARS-CoV-2 variants. Germline V CDR1 and CDR2: MNHEY, SVGEGT. With 2 bases removed from V and 6 bases from J, the gap between germline ends came to 5 bases. The CDR3 consists of 12 residues. The study's findings and limits: Vaccine recipients posted higher spike-specific TCR breadth than their placebo counterparts. Following vaccination, spike-specific CD8+ and CD4+ T cell responses reportedly exhibited substantial breadth.

The V gene is TRBV6-2 or TRBV6-3, the J gene TRBJ2-1; D possibly matches TRBD1 or TRBD2 (5 bases each). The TCR comes from a human donor who had recovered from COVID-19. The source material was peripheral blood, sampled after recovery from COVID-19. The CDR3 sequence: CASSYGGNEQFF. CDR3 DNA sequence: TGTGCCAGCAGTTACGGGGGCAATGAGCAGTTCTTC.